A single sample is the source of the 28 T cell receptor beta chains below, sequenced in a study of T-cell memory formation after mild COVID-19. TCRdb processed the 5' RACE reads anew with MiXCR; each CDR3 protein has one entry. Here the sample spans about 410,000 distinct CDR3 sequences, more than 15% being singletons. Sample: PBMCs or a T cell subset sorted from them (not recorded which). Receptors originate from a man between 18 and 35 years old who had mild COVID-19 (a few samples of this study predate the infection). Cell type and time point are not known.

V and J are TRBV15 and TRBJ2-2; D uncertain. The germline V gene has CDR1 LNHNV and CDR2 YYDKDF (reference sequence). This CDR3 has 15 residues. Trimming cost V 1 base and J 6 bases, with 12 bases left between them. CDR3 protein: CATSRGTSYSGELFF. The CDR3 DNA follows: TGTGCCACCAGCAGAGGGACGTCTTATTCCGGGGAGCTGTTTTTT. The full variable domain, its missing parts supplied by reference TRBV15 and TRBJ2-2, is DAMVIQNPRYQVTQFGKPVTLSCSQTLNHNVMYWYQQKSSQAPKLLFHYYDKDFNNEADTPDNFQSRRPNTSFCFLDIRSPGLGDTAMYLCATSRGTSYSGELFFGEGSRLTVL.

The chain recombines TRBV5-1 with TRBJ2-4; 8 nucleotides align to TRBD1. The V segment lost 4 bases and the J segment 3 bases; nucleotides outside the gene matches: 6. This CDR3 spans 15 amino acids. The germline V gene has CDR1 SGHRS and CDR2 YFSETQ. The CDR3 sequence: CASSQGQGGKNIQYF. Here the CDR3 DNA reads TGCGCCAGCAGCCAAGGACAGGGCGGCAAAAACATTCAGTACTTC.

There are a few counts of this clonotype. The chain joins TRBV5-4 to TRBJ2-2; 7 bases line up with TRBD1. The CDR3 length is 15 residues. The germline V gene encodes CDR1 SGHNT and CDR2 YYREEE (reference sequence). The V gene end was trimmed by 4 bases and the J gene end by 7 bases; junction bases not matched to a gene: 10. CDR3 DNA: TGTGCCAGCAGCCTATACAGGGGTTATGACGGGGAGCTGTTTTTT. This encodes CASSLYRGYDGELFF.

The rearrangement links TRBV6-5 to TRBJ2-7; 10 bases are a match to TRBD1. Germline loops: CDR1 MNHEY, CDR2 SVGAGI. V lost 3 bases and J lost 4; bases outside the gene matches: 6. CDR3 size: 15 residues. The CDR3 reads CASSYATGGRYEQYF. CDR3 bases: TGTGCCAGCAGTTATGCGACAGGGGGCAGGTACGAGCAGTACTTC.

The rearrangement joins TRBV6-5 to TRBJ2-7, with D perhaps matching TRBD2 (5 bases). The length of the CDR3 is 13 residues. Germline CDR1 reads MNHEY; CDR2 reads SVGAGI. Trimming took 5 bases from V and 10 from J, leaving 18 bases between them. This CDR3 is CASSPGPTGVQYF. CDR3 DNA sequence: TGTGCCAGCAGTCCGGGCCCAACCGGGGTTCAGTACTTC.

The V and J genes are TRBV28 and TRBJ2-7; D is unclear. V lost 3 bases to trimming and J lost 3 bases, with 18 bases between them. The CDR3 runs to 16 residues. In germline, CDR1 is MDHEN, CDR2 SYDVKM. The CDR3 DNA follows: TGTGCCAGCAGTTTCGGACCTGCCTCGGCGAGCTACGAGCAGTACGTC. It specifies CASSFGPASASYEQYV.

The V gene is TRBV24-1, the J gene TRBJ1-4, with D possibly matching TRBD1 (6 bases). The CDR3 has 15 residues. The germline CDR1 and CDR2 sequences are KGHDR and SFDVKD. Trimming removed 2 bases at V and 5 bases at J, with 11 bases between. CDR3 protein: CATSDSSGVNEKLFF. The CDR3 DNA reads TGTGCCACCAGTGATTCGTCAGGGGTAAATGAAAAACTGTTTTTT.

CDR3 loop: CASSLVGASGLNEQFF. In nucleotides, the CDR3 is TGCGCCAGCAGCCTGGTAGGGGCTAGCGGGTTAAATGAGCAGTTCTTC. This chain connects TRBV5-1 to TRBJ2-1; TRBD2 agrees at 8 bases. CDR1 and CDR2 from the germline V gene are SGHRS and YFSETQ. V trimming: 4 bases; J trimming: 7 bases; junction bases outside the gene matches: 13. This CDR3 has 16 residues.

The chain uses TRBV27 and TRBJ2-7, with D perhaps TRBD1 (6 bases). CDR1 and CDR2 from the germline V gene are MNHEY and SMNVEV (reference sequence). With 3 bases removed from V and 6 bases from J, the gap between germline ends came to 9 bases. This CDR3 has 12 residues. The CDR3 coding sequence is TGTGCCAGCAGTTTTCCCAGGGGCGAGCAGTACTTC. This translates into CASSFPRGEQYF.

This chain connects TRBV30 to TRBJ2-3; possibly TRBD1 for D (6 bases). Germline CDR1 reads GTSNPN; CDR2 reads SVGIG (reference sequence). Between the trimmed V and J ends, which lost 7 bases and 3 bases, there was a span of 20 bases. The CDR3 spans 15 residues. The CDR3 region is CALRTQGQRTDTQYF. CDR3 nucleotides: TGTGCCTTGCGGACTCAGGGGCAGCGAACAGATACGCAGTATTTT.

The V and J genes are TRBV28 and TRBJ2-3, with TRBD2 matching over 9 bases. The J segment lost 3 bases and the V segment lost 8 bases, leaving 15 bases of the junction unmatched. Germline assignment: CDR1 MDHEN and CDR2 SYDVKM. The CDR3 is 17 amino acids. CDR3 amino acids: CASRGLRGGFSTDTQYF. In DNA form, the CDR3 reads TGTGCCAGCCGGGGCTTGCGGGGGGGTTTTTCGACAGATACGCAGTATTTT. The full variable domain, rest sourced from reference TRBV28 and TRBJ2-3, is DVKVTQSSRYLVKRTGEKVFLECVQDMDHENMFWYRQDPGLGLRLIYFSYDVKMKEKGDIPEGYSVSREKKERFSLILESASTNQTSMYLCASRGLRGGFSTDTQYFGPGTRLTVL.

In this sample, this clonotype turned up a few times. This chain uses TRBV5-1 with TRBJ2-2, with D tentatively TRBD1 (6 bases). The CDR3 has 15 residues. V was pared by 4 bases and J by 5 bases, with 15 bases between. Germline V gene lookup returns CDR1 SGHRS and CDR2 YFSETQ. CDR3 sequence: CASSLQGERTGELFF. DNA for the CDR3: TGCGCCAGCAGCCTACAGGGCGAGCGGACCGGGGAGCTGTTTTTT.

V gene TRBV5-1 combines with J gene TRBJ1-2, with D unresolved. The V end lost 4 bases, the J end lost 9 bases, and 19 bases lay between the germline ends. This CDR3 has 14 residues. Germline V gene sequence: CDR1 SGHRS, CDR2 YFSETQ. CDR3 region: CASSPAPQDGSYTF. The CDR3, as DNA: TGCGCCAGCAGCCCGGCGCCCCAGGACGGCAGCTACACCTTC.

This clonotype was seen more than once but under ten times. The chain carries TRBV30 and TRBJ1-1; D might be TRBD1 (6 bases). V lost 5 bases and J 2 bases, leaving 9 bases between the germline ends. Looked up from germline, CDR1 is GTSNPN and CDR2 is SVGIG (reference sequence). The CDR3 extends over 12 amino acids. Written as DNA, the CDR3 is TGTGCCTGGGGACAGAGCAACACTGAAGCTTTCTTT. Translating gives CAWGQSNTEAFF.

The sample holds a few counts of this clonotype. The gene calls are TRBV4-3 and TRBJ2-5; perhaps TRBD1 as D (6 bases). Between the trimmed V and J ends, which lost 4 bases and 5 bases, there was a span of 14 bases. The CDR3 spans 14 residues. CDR1 is LGHNA, CDR2 YSLEER, per germline. The CDR3 region has the DNA TGCGCCAGCAGCCTTAACAGGGTGAAGGAGACCCAGTACTTC. Encoded protein: CASSLNRVKETQYF.

The V gene is TRBV19, the J gene TRBJ1-6; a possible D gene is TRBD1 (5 bases). Germline values: CDR1 LNHDA, CDR2 SQIVND (reference sequence). This CDR3 has 15 amino acids. V gave up 5 bases and J gave up 5 bases, with 13 bases separating them. CDR3 in DNA: TGTGCCAGTAGTTCCAGGGATTTGGATAATTCACCCCTCCACTTT. Protein product: CASSSRDLDNSPLHF. The full variable domain, completed using reference TRBV19 and TRBJ1-6, is DGGITQSPKYLFRKEGQNVTLSCEQNLNHDAMYWYRQDPGQGLRLIYYSQIVNDFQKGDIAEGYSVSREKKESFPLTVTSAQKNPTAFYLCASSSRDLDNSPLHFGNGTRLTVT.

The chain uses TRBV27 and TRBJ2-7; tentative D call: TRBD1 (6 bases). Germline V gene lookup returns CDR1 MNHEY and CDR2 SMNVEV (reference sequence). This CDR3 has 13 amino acids. V lost 4 bases and J lost 4, with 11 bases in between. The CDR3 sequence is CASSYRDGYEQYF. CDR3 sequence (DNA): TGTGCCAGCAGTTACAGGGATGGGTACGAGCAGTACTTC.

This clonotype appeared a few times. The chain combines TRBV5-1 with TRBJ1-5; 7 bases are a match to TRBD1. Trimming at V came to 3 bases and at J to 5 bases, leaving 8 bases not matched to a gene. Germline lookup yields CDR1 SGHRS and CDR2 YFSETQ. The CDR3 consists of 15 residues. CDR3 coding DNA: TGCGCCAGCAGCTCATCGGGACAGTCCCATCAGCCCCAGCATTTT. It is translated as CASSSSGQSHQPQHF. Supplemented by reference TRBV5-1 and TRBJ1-5, the full variable domain reads KAGVTQTPRYLIKTRGQQVTLSCSPISGHRSVSWYQQTPGQGLQFLFEYFSETQRNKGNFPGRFSGRQFSNSRSEMNVSTLELGDSALYLCASSSSGQSHQPQHFGDGTRLSIL.

J is TRBJ2-7 and V is TRBV12-3 or TRBV12-4; 7 nucleotides line up with TRBD2. The CDR3 runs 14 residues. The V segment lost 8 bases and the J segment 4 bases; nucleotides outside the gene matches: 11. The CDR3 sequence is CASGHRAGKYEQYF. The CDR3 DNA reads as TGTGCCAGCGGACACAGAGCGGGGAAGTACGAGCAGTACTTC.

The chain employs TRBV20-1 and TRBJ2-7; D possibly uses TRBD1 or TRBD2 (6 bases each). The CDR3 contains 12 residues. Deletions cut 5 bases from V and 3 bases from J, with 11 bases between. The V gene's germline CDR1 is DFQATT and CDR2 SNEGSKA (reference sequence). The CDR3 reads CSAWGAGYEQYF. CDR3 sequence (DNA): TGCAGTGCTTGGGGGGCTGGCTACGAGCAGTACTTC.

V usage is TRBV7-2 and J usage is TRBJ2-2, with D possibly TRBD1 on 6 matching bases. CDR1 and CDR2 from the germline V gene are SGHTA and FQGNSA. The CDR3 has 15 residues. V was shortened by 5 bases and J by 3 bases, with 13 bases between the two germline ends. CDR3 DNA: TGTGCCAGCAGCCCGGACAGCCTTCACACCGGGGAGCTGTTTTTT. Amino acids: CASSPDSLHTGELFF. Based on the CDR3 plus reference TRBV7-2 and TRBJ2-2, the full variable domain is GAGVSQSPSNKVTEKGKDVELRCDPISGHTALYWYRQSLGQGLEFLIYFQGNSAPDKSGLPSDRFSAERTGGSVSTLTIQRTQQEDSAVYLCASSPDSLHTGELFFGEGSRLTVL.

This clonotype has just a few counts. V usage is TRBV7-2 and J usage is TRBJ2-7, with TRBD1 as a possible D gene (7 bases). Trimming pared 5 bases from V and 5 bases from J, leaving 16 bases between. CDR1 and CDR2 from the germline V gene are SGHTA and FQGNSA. The CDR3 is 14 amino acids. DNA of the CDR3: TGTGCCAGCAGCCGCGGGGCTCAGGGGGACGAGCAGTACGTC. Protein: CASSRGAQGDEQYV.

This sequence joins TRBV21-1 and TRBJ2-3. TRBV21-1 is assigned pseudogene status. The CDR3 has 15 amino acids. Written as DNA, the CDR3 is TGTGCCAGCAGCAAAATAGTTACACCCACAGATACGCAGTATTTT. Encoded protein: CASSKIVTPTDTQYF.

The sample holds a few counts of this clonotype. CDR3 DNA sequence: TGTGCCAGCAGCCCCCATCGACCGAACACTGAAGCTTTCTTT. The encoded protein is CASSPHRPNTEAFF. The gene calls are TRBV7-9 and TRBJ1-1; unclear D gene. CDR1 and CDR2 (germline): SEHNR, FQNEAQ (reference sequence). The CDR3 length is 14 residues. V was trimmed by 5 bases and J by 1 base, leaving 11 bases between them.

Of note for this clonotype: The conserved closing phenylalanine or tryptophan is absent in this CDR3, likely reflecting a read error. This rearrangement joins TRBV12-3 or TRBV12-4 to TRBJ2-1; tentative D call: TRBD2 (5 bases). V was trimmed by 11 bases and J by 8 bases, leaving 13 bases between them. CDR3 length: 11 residues. The CDR3 loop reads CASTRRDEQFL. The CDR3 DNA sequence: TGTGCCTCAACAAGGCGGGATGAGCAGTTCTTA.

J is TRBJ2-1 and V is TRBV12-3 or TRBV12-4, with D possibly matching TRBD1 (5 bases). V lost 1 base and J lost 8, with 12 bases in between. This CDR3 spans 14 amino acids. The CDR3 is CASSLGAWGHEQFF. DNA for the CDR3: TGTGCCAGCAGTTTAGGGGCCTGGGGCCATGAGCAGTTCTTC.

The chain carries TRBV7-3 and TRBJ2-3; no clear D gene. CDR3 length: 15 residues. Trimming took off 1 base at V and 0 bases at J, with 8 bases between the two ends. Germline V gene sequence: CDR1 SGHTA, CDR2 FQGTGA. CDR3 in amino acids: CASSLRHASTDTQYF. Here the CDR3 DNA reads TGTGCCAGCAGCTTAAGACACGCTAGCACAGATACGCAGTATTTT.

V and J are TRBV11-3 and TRBJ1-6; TRBD1 aligns across 7 bases. From germline, CDR1 is SGHNT and CDR2 YENEEA. The J segment lost 4 bases and the V segment lost 5 bases, leaving 8 bases of the junction unmatched. This CDR3 is 16 amino acids long. The CDR3 region has the DNA TGTGCCAGCAGCCAGAGGGGGCCAGGGTATAATTCACCCCTCCACTTT. Amino acid sequence: CASSQRGPGYNSPLHF.